Shown below are 2 T cell receptor beta chains from a single sample sequenced in a study of a mutant IDH1 vaccine in newly diagnosed glioma (dated by TCRdb to the early 2020s). Read against the paper, the sample's time point label means: week 35, safety follow-up. A 20-mer mutant IDH1 peptide at 300 micrograms in Montanide made up each vaccine dose, which was injected subcutaneously together with topical imiquimod. Their antigens remain unidentified. The library came from the immunoSEQ multiplex PCR assay. TCRdb limited this immuneACCESS table to in-frame rearrangements with V and J called. A share of clones is missing; checked studies link under half to unresolved V genes, and the rest is unexplained. In this sample the table shows tens of thousands of clones, 76% of which occur a single time. The ten largest clones represent 10% to 15% of the sample. The sequencing here drew on PBMCs, taken from a glioma patient whose treatment included an IDH1 peptide vaccine. Every receptor here comes from a man aged 35 to 55 with glioma.

This clone was seen once. The chain has TRBV18 and TRBJ1-2; 9 positions match TRBD1. This CDR3 is 15 amino acids long. V trimming: 3 bases; J trimming: 3 bases; junction bases outside the gene matches: 5. Looked up from germline, CDR1 is KGHSH and CDR2 is LQKENI. CDR3 DNA: TGTGCCAGCTCACCGAAACAGGGGGCTGACTATGGCTACACCTTC. Residues: CASSPKQGADYGYTF.

V usage is TRBV15 and J usage is TRBJ2-1; 9 bases agree with TRBD2. The CDR3 length is 15 residues. Germline-derived CDR1 and CDR2 are LNHNV and YYDKDF (reference sequence). V gave up 8 bases and J gave up 7 bases; unmatched junction bases: 12. The CDR3 here is CATGSRGRVRNEQFF. The DNA of the CDR3 is TGTGCCACCGGGTCTCGCGGGAGGGTTAGGAATGAGCAGTTCTTC. Full variable domain (rest looked up from reference TRBV15 and TRBJ2-1): DAMVIQNPRYQVTQFGKPVTLSCSQTLNHNVMYWYQQKSSQAPKLLFHYYDKDFNNEADTPDNFQSRRPNTSFCFLDIRSPGLGDTAMYLCATGSRGRVRNEQFFGPGTRLTVL.